The 8 T cell receptor beta chains below come from one sample, sequenced in a study of T cells in women clearing cervical HPV infection. The protocol was immunoSEQ multiplex PCR, while the TCRdb copy is restricted to in-frame clones and leaves out a portion. This sample contains around 39,000 clones. Specimen: blood buffy coat. All receptors derive from a woman between 18 and 70 years old with a cervical HPV16 infection that either progressed to CIN3+ or cleared (not recorded which).

As concerns this clone: The read comes to an end 3 residues before the CDR3 does, leaving the germline J gene to fill in the end. The gene calls are TRBV14 and TRBJ1-4; D call uncertain. In germline, CDR1 is SGHDN, CDR2 FVKESK. There are 12 residues in the CDR3. CDR3 sequence reads: CASSQQNSPLFF. Incomplete CDR3 DNA: TGTGCCAGCAGCCAACAGAATTCACCA.

With regard to this clone: Coverage ceases 3 residues before the CDR3 finishes, and the germline J gene fills in the end. The chain links TRBV5-5 to TRBJ1-4; D remains unclear. Trimming pared 5 bases from V and 7 bases from J, leaving 15 bases between. The germline gives CDR1 SGHKS, CDR2 YYEKEE (reference sequence). The length of the CDR3 is 14 residues. Incomplete CDR3 DNA: TGTGCCAGCAGGGTTGGCTTAGGGTTTGAAAAA. Translated: CASRVGLGFEK. The CDR3 in its entirety is CASRVGLGFEKLFF.

A word on this clone: The read falls 3 residues short of the CDR3 end, and the missing part is taken from the germline J gene. This rearrangement joins TRBV7-8 to TRBJ2-3; 10 bases map to TRBD2. This CDR3 has 16 residues. In germline, CDR1 is SGHVS, CDR2 FQNEAQ. This CDR3 reads CASSLGSSGGQETQYF. CDR3 DNA, as far as it was read: TGTGCCAGCAGCTTGGGATCTAGCGGGGGACAAGAGACG.

Of note for this clone: The read finishes 3 residues shy of the CDR3 end, and the germline J gene is used to complete it. V is TRBV20-1 and J is TRBJ2-3, with 11 bases matching TRBD2. With V trimmed by 3 bases and J by 5 bases, 13 bases remained unmatched. This CDR3 has 17 residues. The germline CDR1 and CDR2 sequences are DFQATT and SNEGSKA (reference sequence). The part of the CDR3 DNA that was read is TGCAGTGCTAGGGGCCTCCTAGCGGGGGGCCGTTTAGATACG. It specifies CSARGLLAGGRLDT. The complete CDR3 sequence is CSARGLLAGGRLDTQYF.

Note on this clone: The CDR3 end lies 3 residues beyond the end of the read and is filled in from the germline J gene. V and J are TRBV20-1 and TRBJ2-4; D is uncertain. V was pared by 6 bases and J by 0 bases, with 12 bases between. Germline CDR1 DFQATT, CDR2 SNEGSKA (reference sequence). The CDR3 contains 14 residues. CDR3 DNA (partial): TGCAGTGCCCCGGTAGTCCTAGCCAAAAACATT. This sequence encodes CSAPVVLAKNI. The whole CDR3 protein is CSAPVVLAKNIQYF.

About this clone itself: The read terminates 3 residues before the CDR3 end, so the remaining end is supplied by the germline J gene. This chain connects TRBV6-4 to TRBJ2-3, with D unresolved. Germline CDR1 MRHNA, CDR2 SNTAGT. This CDR3 is 13 amino acids long. The CDR3 bases that were read are TGTGCCAGCAGAAGAAAGAGCCAAGAGACG. This sequence encodes CASRRKSQET. The entire CDR3 protein reads CASRRKSQETQYF.

A remark on this clone: The CDR3 end lies 3 residues beyond the end of the read and is filled in from the germline J gene. The V call is TRBV12-5, the J call TRBJ1-1; D unclear. The ends were cut back, 0 bases at V and 4 bases at J, with 15 bases in the middle. This CDR3 region has 16 residues. The germline V gene has CDR1 LGHNT and CDR2 FRNRAP. CDR3 region: CASGLVLGETATEAFF. The covered CDR3 bases are TGTGCTAGTGGTTTGGTACTCGGGGAAACGGCCACTGAA.

Regarding this clone: From the germline J gene comes the end of the CDR3, since the read stops 3 residues before it. The chain joins TRBV19 to TRBJ1-5, with D hard to call. The CDR3 length is 12 residues. V was cut by 2 bases and J by 4 bases, with 3 bases left in between. The germline CDR1 and CDR2 sequences are LNHDA and SQIVND (reference sequence). The sequenced part of the CDR3 DNA is TGTGCCAGTAGTATACAGAATCAGCCC. As protein: CASSIQNQP. The entire CDR3 protein reads CASSIQNQPQHF.